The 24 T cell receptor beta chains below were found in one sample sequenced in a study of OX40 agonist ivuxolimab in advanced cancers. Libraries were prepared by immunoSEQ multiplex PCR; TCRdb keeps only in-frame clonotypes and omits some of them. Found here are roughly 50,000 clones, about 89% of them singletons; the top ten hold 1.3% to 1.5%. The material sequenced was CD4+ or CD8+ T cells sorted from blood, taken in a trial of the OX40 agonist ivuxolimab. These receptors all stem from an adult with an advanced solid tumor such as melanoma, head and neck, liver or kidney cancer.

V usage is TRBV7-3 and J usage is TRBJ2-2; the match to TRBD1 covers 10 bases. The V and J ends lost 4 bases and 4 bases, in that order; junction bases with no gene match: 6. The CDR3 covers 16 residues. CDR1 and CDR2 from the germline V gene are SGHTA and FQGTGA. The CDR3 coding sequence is TGTGCCAGCAGCTCCTCCGGGACAGGGGCCACCGGGGAGCTGTTTTTT. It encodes CASSSSGTGATGELFF.

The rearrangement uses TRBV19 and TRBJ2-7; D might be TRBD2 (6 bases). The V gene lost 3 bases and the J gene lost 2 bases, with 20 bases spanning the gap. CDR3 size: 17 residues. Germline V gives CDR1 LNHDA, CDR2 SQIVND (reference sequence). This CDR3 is CASSISGGHAGTYEQYF. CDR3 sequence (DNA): TGTGCCAGTAGTATTTCCGGCGGCCACGCGGGGACCTACGAGCAGTACTTC.

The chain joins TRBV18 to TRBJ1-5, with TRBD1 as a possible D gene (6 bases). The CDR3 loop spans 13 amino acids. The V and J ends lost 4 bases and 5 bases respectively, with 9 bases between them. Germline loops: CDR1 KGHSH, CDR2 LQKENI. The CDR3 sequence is CASSLNRDQPQHF. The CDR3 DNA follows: TGTGCCAGCTCACTTAACAGGGATCAGCCCCAGCATTTT.

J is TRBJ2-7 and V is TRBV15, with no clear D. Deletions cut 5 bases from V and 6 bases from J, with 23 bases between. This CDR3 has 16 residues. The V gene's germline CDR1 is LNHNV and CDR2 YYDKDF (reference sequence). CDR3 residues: CATSGRLFPSGGEQYF. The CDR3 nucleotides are TGTGCCACCAGCGGCCGATTGTTCCCTTCTGGTGGCGAGCAGTACTTC.

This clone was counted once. This CDR3 reads CASSGRGGPGSEQFF. DNA for the CDR3: TGTGCCAGCAGCGGACGCGGGGGGCCGGGGTCGGAGCAGTTCTTC. The chain employs TRBV9 and TRBJ2-1, with TRBD2 matching over 8 bases. CDR1 is SGDLS, CDR2 YYNGEE, per germline. The V and J ends lost 3 bases and 10 bases, in that order; junction bases with no gene match: 12. The length of the CDR3 is 15 residues.

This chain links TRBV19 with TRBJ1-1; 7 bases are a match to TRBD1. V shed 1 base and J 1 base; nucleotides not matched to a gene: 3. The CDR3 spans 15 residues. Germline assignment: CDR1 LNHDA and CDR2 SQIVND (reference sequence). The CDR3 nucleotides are TGTGCCAGTAGTATAGTCCGGGACAGGAACACTGAAGCTTTCTTT. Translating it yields CASSIVRDRNTEAFF.

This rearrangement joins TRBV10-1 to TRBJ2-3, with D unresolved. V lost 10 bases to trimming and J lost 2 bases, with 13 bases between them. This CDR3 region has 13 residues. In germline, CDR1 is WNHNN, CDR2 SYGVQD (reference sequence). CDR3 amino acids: CATSRSLTDTQYF. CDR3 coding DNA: TGCGCCACCTCACGGAGCCTCACAGATACGCAGTATTTT.

For the CDR3, the DNA is TGTGCCAGCAGCCGCAGACTAGCGGGAATGCCCGAGCAGTACTTC. It encodes CASSRRLAGMPEQYF. The rearrangement uses TRBV5-6 and TRBJ2-7, with 11 bases lining up with TRBD2. Germline CDR1 and CDR2: SGHDT and YYEEEE. V lost 4 bases and J lost 6; bases outside the gene matches: 9. The CDR3 consists of 15 residues.

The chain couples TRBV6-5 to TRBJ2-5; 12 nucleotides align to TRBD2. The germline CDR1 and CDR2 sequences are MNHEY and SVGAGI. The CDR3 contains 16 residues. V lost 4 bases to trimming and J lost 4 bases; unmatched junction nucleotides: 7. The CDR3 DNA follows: TGTGCCAGCAGTTCTAGCCAGACTAGCGGGAGAGAGACCCAGTACTTC. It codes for CASSSSQTSGRETQYF.

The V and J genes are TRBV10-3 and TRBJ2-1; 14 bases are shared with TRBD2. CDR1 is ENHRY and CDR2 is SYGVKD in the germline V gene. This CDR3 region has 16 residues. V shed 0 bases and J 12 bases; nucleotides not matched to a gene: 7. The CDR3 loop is CAISESGLAGVGPQFF. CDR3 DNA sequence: TGTGCCATCAGTGAGTCGGGACTAGCGGGAGTAGGTCCGCAGTTCTTC.

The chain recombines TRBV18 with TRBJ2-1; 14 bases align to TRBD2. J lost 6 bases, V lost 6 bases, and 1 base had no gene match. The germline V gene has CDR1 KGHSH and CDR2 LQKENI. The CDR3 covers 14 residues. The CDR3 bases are TGTGCCAGCTCGACTAGCGGGGGGGTCAATGAGCAGTTCTTC. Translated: CASSTSGGVNEQFF.

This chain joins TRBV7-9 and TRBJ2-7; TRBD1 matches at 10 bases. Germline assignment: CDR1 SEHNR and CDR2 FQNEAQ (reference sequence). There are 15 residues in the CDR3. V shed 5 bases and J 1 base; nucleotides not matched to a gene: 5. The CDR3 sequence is CASSVGQGRSYEQYF. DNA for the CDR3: TGTGCCAGCAGCGTGGGACAGGGGAGATCCTACGAGCAGTACTTC.

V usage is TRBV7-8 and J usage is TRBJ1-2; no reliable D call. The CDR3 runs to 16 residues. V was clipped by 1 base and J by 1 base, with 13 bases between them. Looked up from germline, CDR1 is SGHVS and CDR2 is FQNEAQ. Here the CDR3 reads CASSLGVLRLNYGYTF. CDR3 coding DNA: TGTGCCAGCAGCTTAGGGGTCCTTCGCCTTAACTATGGCTACACCTTC. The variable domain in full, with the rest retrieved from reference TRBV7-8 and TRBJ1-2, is GAGVSQSPRYKVAKRGQDVALRCDPISGHVSLFWYQQALGQGPEFLTYFQNEAQLDKSGLPSDRFFAERPEGSVSTLKIQRTQQEDSAVYLCASSLGVLRLNYGYTFGSGTRLTVV.

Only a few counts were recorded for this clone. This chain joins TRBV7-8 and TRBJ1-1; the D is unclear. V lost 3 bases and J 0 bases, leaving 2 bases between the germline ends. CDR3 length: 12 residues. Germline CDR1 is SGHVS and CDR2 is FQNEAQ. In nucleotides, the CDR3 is TGTGCCAGCAGCTTTATGAACACTGAAGCTTTCTTT. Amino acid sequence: CASSFMNTEAFF.

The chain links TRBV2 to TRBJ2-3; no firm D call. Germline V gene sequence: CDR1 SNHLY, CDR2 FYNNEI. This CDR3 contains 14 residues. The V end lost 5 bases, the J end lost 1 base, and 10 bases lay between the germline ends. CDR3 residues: CASSQTPRTDTQYF. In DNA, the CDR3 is TGTGCCAGCAGTCAAACCCCCCGCACAGATACGCAGTATTTT.

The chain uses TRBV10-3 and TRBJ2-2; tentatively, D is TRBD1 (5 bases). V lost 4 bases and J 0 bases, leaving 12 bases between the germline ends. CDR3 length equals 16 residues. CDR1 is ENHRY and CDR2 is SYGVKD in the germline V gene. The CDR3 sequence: CAISGRQKTNTGELFF. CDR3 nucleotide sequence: TGTGCCATCAGTGGGCGACAGAAGACGAACACCGGGGAGCTGTTTTTT.

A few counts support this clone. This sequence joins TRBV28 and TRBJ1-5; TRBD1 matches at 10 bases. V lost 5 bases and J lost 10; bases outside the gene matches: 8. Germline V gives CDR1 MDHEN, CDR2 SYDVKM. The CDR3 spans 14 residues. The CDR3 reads CASSLGTGVVPQHF. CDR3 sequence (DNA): TGTGCCAGCAGTCTAGGGACAGGGGTGGTTCCCCAGCATTTT. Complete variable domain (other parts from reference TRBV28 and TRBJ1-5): DVKVTQSSRYLVKRTGEKVFLECVQDMDHENMFWYRQDPGLGLRLIYFSYDVKMKEKGDIPEGYSVSREKKERFSLILESASTNQTSMYLCASSLGTGVVPQHFGDGTRLSIL.

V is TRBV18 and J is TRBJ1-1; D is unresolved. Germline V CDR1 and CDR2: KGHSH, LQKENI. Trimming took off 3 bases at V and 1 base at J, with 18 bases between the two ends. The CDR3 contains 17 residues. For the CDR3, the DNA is TGTGCCAGCTCACCTCCTACCGGAGGCGCCTCGAACACTGAAGCTTTCTTT. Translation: CASSPPTGGASNTEAFF.

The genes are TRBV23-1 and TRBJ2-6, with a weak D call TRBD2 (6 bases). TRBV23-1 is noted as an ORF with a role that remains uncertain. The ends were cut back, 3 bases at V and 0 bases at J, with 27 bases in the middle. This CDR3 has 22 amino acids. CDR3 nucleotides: TGCGCCAGCAGTCATATCTCGGGGGAGGATGTGAGTCGACACTCTGGGGCCAACGTCCTGACTTTC. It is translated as CASSHISGEDVSRHSGANVLTF.

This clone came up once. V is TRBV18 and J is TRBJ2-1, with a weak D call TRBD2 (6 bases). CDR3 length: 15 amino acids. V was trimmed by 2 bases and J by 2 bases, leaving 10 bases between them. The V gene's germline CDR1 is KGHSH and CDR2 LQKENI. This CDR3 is CASSPSSATYNEQFF. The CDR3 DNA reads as TGTGCCAGCTCACCATCTAGCGCAACCTACAATGAGCAGTTCTTC.

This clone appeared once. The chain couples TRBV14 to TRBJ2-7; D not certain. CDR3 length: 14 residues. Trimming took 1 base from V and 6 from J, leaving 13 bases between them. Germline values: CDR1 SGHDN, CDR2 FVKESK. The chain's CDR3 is CASSQANSHLEQYF. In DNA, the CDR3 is TGTGCCAGCAGCCAAGCAAACAGCCACCTCGAGCAGTACTTC.

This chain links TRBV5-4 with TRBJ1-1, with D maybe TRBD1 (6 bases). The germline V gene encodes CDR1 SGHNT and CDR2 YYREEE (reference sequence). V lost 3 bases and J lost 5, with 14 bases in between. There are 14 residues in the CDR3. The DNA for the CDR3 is TGTGCCAGCAGCTGGGACACCCAGGGGACTGAAGCTTTCTTT. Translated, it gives CASSWDTQGTEAFF.

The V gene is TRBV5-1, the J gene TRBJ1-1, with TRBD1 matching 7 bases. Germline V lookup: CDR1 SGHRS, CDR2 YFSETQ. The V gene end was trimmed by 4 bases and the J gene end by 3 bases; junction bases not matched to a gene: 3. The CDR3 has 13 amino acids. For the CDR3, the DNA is TGCGCCAGCAGCCGAGGACAGGACACTGAAGCTTTCTTT. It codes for CASSRGQDTEAFF.

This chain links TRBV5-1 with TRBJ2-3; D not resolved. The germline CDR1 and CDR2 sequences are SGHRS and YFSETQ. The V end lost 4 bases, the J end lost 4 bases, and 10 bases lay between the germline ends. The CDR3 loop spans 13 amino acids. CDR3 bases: TGCGCCAGCAGCCGTGGGTGGGCAGATACGCAGTATTTT. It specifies CASSRGWADTQYF.